This TCR beta chain derives from a study of MAIT cells during Salmonella Paratyphi A infection (dated by TCRdb to between 2016 and 2019). What this sample's time point label stands for: healthy control first sampling. MAIT cells were defined as Valpha7.2+ CD161+ T cells and were identified and sorted by flow cytometry. Preparation of the library involved 5' RACE. Data came from an Illumina MiSeq. TCRdb trimmed public reads at Q25 via fastp, called clones via MiXCR and kept in-frame beta chains. All rows with the same CDR3 protein become a single entry with the most common DNA and genes. This sample has 640 or so distinct CDR3 sequences in its table, and approximately 40% of those were observed once. The top ten clonotypes cover approximately 52% of the sample. The sequenced sample was MAIT cells from blood. The receptors derive from an adult in good health.

In its sample, this clonotype is hyperexpanded (1% or more). The rearrangement links TRBV6-4 to TRBJ1-6; D may be TRBD1 (6 bases). V lost 4 bases to trimming and J lost 10 bases, with 17 bases between them. The CDR3 is 15 residues long. The germline V gene has CDR1 MRHNA and CDR2 SNTAGT. The CDR3 protein is CASSAESGVPSPLHF. CDR3 coding DNA: TGTGCCAGCAGTGCCGAATCAGGGGTACCCTCACCCCTCCACTTT.